Given below is one T cell receptor (beta chain) in context. This clonotype was observed a handful of times. This clone's antigen is unknown. No base-level quality is on record; no much larger clone is a single base apart. The data stem from a study of T cells in Graves' hyperthyroidism and ophthalmopathy (dated by TCRdb to the late 2010s). Broadly, across the study: Peripheral blood was sampled at the time of initial diagnosis, prior to any treatment. TCR V-J signatures able to tell the groups apart were searched for in a discovery cohort of around 95 patients, of whom more than 40 had Graves' ophthalmopathy and around 58 had stable Graves' hyperthyroidism. Prospective prediction of ophthalmopathy was tested in an independent validation cohort consisting of 18 hyperthyroidism patients and approximately 16 patients who later progressed to ophthalmopathy. The roughly 100 discovery patients were divided at random into training and test sets in a 7:3 ratio. The study also compared thyroid tissue and blood T-cell repertoires from roughly six Graves' hyperthyroidism patients. Once sampling was done, hyperthyroidism patients were given methimazole at a starting dose of 30 mg daily, whereas ophthalmopathy patients were given high-dose intravenous methylprednisolone. TCR Vbeta CDR3 sequencing of around 130 peripheral blood samples (over 40 ophthalmopathy, 75 to 85 hyperthyroidism and some 17 progressor patients) is reported in the paper. Summary of the overall study and its limitations: In cross-validation, a model built on a 13 V-J signature told ophthalmopathy apart from stable hyperthyroidism with 85% to 90% sensitivity and roughly 81% specificity, and in testing the same model reached 80%/75%. No statistical method was used to set the sample size in advance, and investigators knew the group allocation. Most expanded thyroid clonotypes (frequency above 0.001) were also found in blood, which suggests that blood repertoires may mirror thyroid immune responses. In validation, progression to ophthalmopathy was predicted by the model with almost 71% sensitivity and around 76% specificity, a median of 6.5 months before onset.

Cut back by 6 bases and 4 bases, the V and J ends lie 12 bases apart. Taken from the germline V gene (reference sequence), the CDR1 and CDR2 loops are LNHDA and SQIVND. Including the terminal cysteine and phenylalanine, the CDR3 comprises 13 residues. The read is trimmed to its CDR3 DNA, 39 bases read in frame from base 1. TCR beta CDR3 regions were amplified from RNA transcripts. A first-round RT-PCR of the TCR CDR3 used the HTBI primer set with the Qiagen OneStep RT-PCR kit. Libraries were constructed in a second round of multiplex PCR, after which size selection and purification were carried out. Libraries were sequenced paired-end with 100 bp reads on an Illumina HiSeq2000. Turning to the authors' computational methods: Raw data were processed with SOAPnuke, discarding reads with adapters, uncalled bases, mean Phred below 15, or no exact constant-primer or identifier match. High-quality paired reads were merged with COPE v1.2.5, and unique nucleotide sequences were defined as clonotypes. Clonotypes were aligned to IMGT TRBV, TRBD and TRBJ reference segments using MiTCR v1.1. Only V-J combinations with frequency above 0.0001, covering 99% to 99.2% of repertoires, were analysed. The TCS score was defined as the ratio of F50 (clonal expansion) to E x V (chaos), calculated using BLOSUM62-based TCRdist between CDR3 peptides within each V-J. Welch's t-statistics and random forest reduced roughly 500 V-J features to 10 to 15, which were used in a naive Bayes classifier (R e1071). Thyroid-blood repertoire similarity was quantified with the Morisita-Horn index. TCRdb cleaned the public reads at Q25 with fastp, built clones with MiXCR and kept in-frame beta chains. Identical CDR3 proteins give one entry, which carries the most common genes and DNA. The V and J calls come from TCRdb's annotation, not from the publication. Counted in this sample were about 840,000 distinct CDR3 sequences; roughly 40% of them appeared once. Of the sample, roughly 8.3% is held by the ten largest clones.

Stable Graves' hyperthyroidism was defined as the absence of progression to ophthalmopathy over 18 months of follow-up. The hyperthyroidism patients were between 18 and 65 years old and newly diagnosed, with a disease duration of less than 2 months. The study excluded patients with uncontrolled infections, other autoimmune diseases, pregnancy or lactation. Diagnoses relied on clinical symptoms, serum thyroxine and TRAb, thyroid ultrasound and orbital computed tomography. Ficoll-Paque density gradient centrifugation was used to isolate PBMCs from about 9 ml of fresh peripheral blood. Total RNA was extracted with Trizol reagent, and quality was checked on an Agilent 2100 Bioanalyzer.

The TCR comes from a young man with Graves' hyperthyroidism. Recombination connected TRBV19 to TRBJ2-5; TRBD2 is a weak D gene call, 5 bases matching. Material for sequencing was blood. The CDR3 here reads CASRPLGVETQYF. The nucleotide sequence reads TGTGCCAGTAGACCACTCGGGGTAGAGACCCAGTACTTC.